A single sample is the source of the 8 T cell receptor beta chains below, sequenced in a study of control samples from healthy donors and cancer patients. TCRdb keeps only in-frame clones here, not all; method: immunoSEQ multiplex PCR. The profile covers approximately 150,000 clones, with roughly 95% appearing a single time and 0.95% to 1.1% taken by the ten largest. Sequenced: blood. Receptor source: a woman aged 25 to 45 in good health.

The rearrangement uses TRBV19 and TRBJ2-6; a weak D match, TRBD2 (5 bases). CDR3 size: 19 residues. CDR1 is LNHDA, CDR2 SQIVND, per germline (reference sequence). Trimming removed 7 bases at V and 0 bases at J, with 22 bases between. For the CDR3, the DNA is TGTGCCAGTACCGACCTTTTCCCAGGACTGGGCTCTGGGGCCAACGTCCTGACTTTC. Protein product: CASTDLFPGLGSGANVLTF.

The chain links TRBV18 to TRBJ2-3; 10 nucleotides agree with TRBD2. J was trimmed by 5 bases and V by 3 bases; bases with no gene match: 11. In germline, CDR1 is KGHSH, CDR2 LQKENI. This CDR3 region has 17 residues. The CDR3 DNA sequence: TGTGCCAGCTCACCCAGGAGCGGGAGGGCCGATTTAGATACGCAGTATTTT. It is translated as CASSPRSGRADLDTQYF.

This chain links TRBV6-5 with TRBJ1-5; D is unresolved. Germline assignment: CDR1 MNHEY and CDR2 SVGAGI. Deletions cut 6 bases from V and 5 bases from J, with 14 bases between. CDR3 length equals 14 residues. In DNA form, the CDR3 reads TGTGCCAGCAGGCTCCATTTCCTTTATCAGCCCCAGCATTTT. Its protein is CASRLHFLYQPQHF.

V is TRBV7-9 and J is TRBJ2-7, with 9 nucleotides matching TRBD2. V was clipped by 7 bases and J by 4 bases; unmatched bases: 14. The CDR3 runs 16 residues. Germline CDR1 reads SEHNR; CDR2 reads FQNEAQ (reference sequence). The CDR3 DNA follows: TGTGCCAGCAACCTTTTAAAGCGGGGGGCCGGTTACGAGCAGTACTTC. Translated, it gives CASNLLKRGAGYEQYF.

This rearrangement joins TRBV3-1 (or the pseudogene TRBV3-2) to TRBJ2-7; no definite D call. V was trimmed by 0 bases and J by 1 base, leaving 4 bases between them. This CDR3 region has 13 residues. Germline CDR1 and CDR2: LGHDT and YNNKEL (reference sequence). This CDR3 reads CASSQDWSYEQYF. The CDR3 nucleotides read TGTGCCAGCAGCCAAGATTGGTCCTACGAGCAGTACTTC.

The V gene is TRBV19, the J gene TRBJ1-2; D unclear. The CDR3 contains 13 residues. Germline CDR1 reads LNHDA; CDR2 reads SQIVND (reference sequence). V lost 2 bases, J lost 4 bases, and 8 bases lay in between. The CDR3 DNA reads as TGTGCCAGTAGTATAAGTGAGGGCTATGGCTACACCTTC. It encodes CASSISEGYGYTF. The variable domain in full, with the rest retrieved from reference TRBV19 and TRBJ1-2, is DGGITQSPKYLFRKEGQNVTLSCEQNLNHDAMYWYRQDPGQGLRLIYYSQIVNDFQKGDIAEGYSVSREKKESFPLTVTSAQKNPTAFYLCASSISEGYGYTFGSGTRLTVV.

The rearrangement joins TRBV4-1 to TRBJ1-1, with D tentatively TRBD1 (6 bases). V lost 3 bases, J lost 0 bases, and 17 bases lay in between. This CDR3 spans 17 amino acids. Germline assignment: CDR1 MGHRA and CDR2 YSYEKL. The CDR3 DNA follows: TGCGCCAGCAGCCAGGGGCAGGGGCCGCCATTGAACACTGAAGCTTTCTTT. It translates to CASSQGQGPPLNTEAFF.

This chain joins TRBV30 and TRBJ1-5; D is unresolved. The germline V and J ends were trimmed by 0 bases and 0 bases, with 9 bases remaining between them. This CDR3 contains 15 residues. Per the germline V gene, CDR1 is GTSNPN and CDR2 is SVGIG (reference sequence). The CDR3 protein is CAWSVAGNSNQPQHF. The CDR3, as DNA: TGTGCCTGGAGTGTAGCCGGGAATAGCAATCAGCCCCAGCATTTT.